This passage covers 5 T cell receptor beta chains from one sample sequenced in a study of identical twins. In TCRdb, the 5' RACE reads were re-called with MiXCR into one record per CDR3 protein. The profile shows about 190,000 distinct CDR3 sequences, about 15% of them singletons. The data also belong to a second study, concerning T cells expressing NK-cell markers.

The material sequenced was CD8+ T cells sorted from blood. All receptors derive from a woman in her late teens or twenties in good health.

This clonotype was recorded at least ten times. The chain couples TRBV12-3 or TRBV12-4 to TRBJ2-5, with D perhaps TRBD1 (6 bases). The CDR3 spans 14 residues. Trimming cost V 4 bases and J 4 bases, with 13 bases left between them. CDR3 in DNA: TGTGCCAGCAGTTACGGACAGCCGGGAGAGACCCAGTACTTC. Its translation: CASSYGQPGETQYF.

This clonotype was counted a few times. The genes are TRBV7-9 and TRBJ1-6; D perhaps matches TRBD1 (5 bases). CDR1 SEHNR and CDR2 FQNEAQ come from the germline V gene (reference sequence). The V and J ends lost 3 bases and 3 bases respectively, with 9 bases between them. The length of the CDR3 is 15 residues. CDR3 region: CASSFGDSYNSPLHF. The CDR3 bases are TGTGCCAGCAGCTTTGGAGACAGCTATAATTCACCCCTCCACTTT.

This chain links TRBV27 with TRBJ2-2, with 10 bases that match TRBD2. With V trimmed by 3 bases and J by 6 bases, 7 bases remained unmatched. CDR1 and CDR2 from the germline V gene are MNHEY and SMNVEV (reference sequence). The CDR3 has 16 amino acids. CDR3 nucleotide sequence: TGTGCCAGCAGTTTTCTAGCGGGAGAAGGGTCCGGGGAGCTGTTTTTT. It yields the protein CASSFLAGEGSGELFF.

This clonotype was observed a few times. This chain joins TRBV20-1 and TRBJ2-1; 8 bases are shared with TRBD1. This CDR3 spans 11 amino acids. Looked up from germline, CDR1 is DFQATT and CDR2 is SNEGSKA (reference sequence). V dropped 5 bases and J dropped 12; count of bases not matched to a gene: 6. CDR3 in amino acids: CSAGQGLGQFF. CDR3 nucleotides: TGCAGTGCTGGACAGGGTTTGGGGCAGTTCTTC.

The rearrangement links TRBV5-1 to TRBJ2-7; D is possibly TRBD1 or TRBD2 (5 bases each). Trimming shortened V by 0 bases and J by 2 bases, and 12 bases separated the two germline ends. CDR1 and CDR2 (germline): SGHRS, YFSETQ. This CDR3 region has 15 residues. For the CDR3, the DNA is TGCGCCAGCAGCTTGGTTAGGGACGGCCCCTACGAGCAGTACTTC. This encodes CASSLVRDGPYEQYF.